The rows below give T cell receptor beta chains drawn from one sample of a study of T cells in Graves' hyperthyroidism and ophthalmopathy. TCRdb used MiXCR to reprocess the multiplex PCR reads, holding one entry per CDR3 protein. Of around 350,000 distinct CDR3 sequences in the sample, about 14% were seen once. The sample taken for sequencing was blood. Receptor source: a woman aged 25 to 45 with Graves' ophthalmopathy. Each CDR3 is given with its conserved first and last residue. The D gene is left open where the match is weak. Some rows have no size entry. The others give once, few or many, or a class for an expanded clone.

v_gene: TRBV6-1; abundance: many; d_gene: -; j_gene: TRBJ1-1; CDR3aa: CASSADGRTEAFF; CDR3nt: TGTGCCAGCAGTGCGGACGGTCGCACTGAAGCTTTCTTT
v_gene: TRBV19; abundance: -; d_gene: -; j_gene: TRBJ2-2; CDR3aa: CASSILAGVSSGELFF; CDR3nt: TGTGCCAGTAGTATTCTGGCCGGGGTCTCCTCCGGGGAGCTGTTTTTT
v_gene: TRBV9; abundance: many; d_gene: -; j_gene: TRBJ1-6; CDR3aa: CASSGDNSPLHF; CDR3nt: TGTGCCAGCTCGGGTGACAATTCACCCCTCCACTTT
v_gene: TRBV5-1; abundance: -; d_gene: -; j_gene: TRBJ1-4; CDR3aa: CASSSPGEKLFF; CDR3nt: TGCGCCAGCAGCTCTCCGGGGGAAAAACTGTTTTTT
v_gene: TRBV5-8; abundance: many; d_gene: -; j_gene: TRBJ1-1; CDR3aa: CASSFSTGTLLGEAFF; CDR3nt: TGTGCCAGCAGCTTCTCGACAGGAACTCTTCTCGGTGAAGCTTTCTTT
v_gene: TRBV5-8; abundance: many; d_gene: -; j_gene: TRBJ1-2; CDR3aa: CASSLDGGYTF; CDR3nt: TGTGCCAGCAGCTTGGACGGGGGCTACACCTTC
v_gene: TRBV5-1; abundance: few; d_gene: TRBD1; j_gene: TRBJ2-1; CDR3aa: CASSWGQSYNEQFF; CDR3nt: TGCGCCAGCAGCTGGGGACAGTCCTACAATGAGCAGTTCTTC
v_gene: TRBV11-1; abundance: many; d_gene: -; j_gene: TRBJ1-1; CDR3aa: CASRNQGKNTEAFF; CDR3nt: TGTGCCAGCAGAAACCAGGGAAAGAACACTGAAGCTTTCTTT
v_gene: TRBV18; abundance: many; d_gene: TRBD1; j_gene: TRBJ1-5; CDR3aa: CASSPDFWDRDYSNQPQHF; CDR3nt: TGTGCCAGCTCACCCGATTTCTGGGACAGGGATTATAGCAATCAGCCCCAGCATTTT
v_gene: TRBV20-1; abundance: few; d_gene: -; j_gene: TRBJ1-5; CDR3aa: CSKAIGGGSQPQHF; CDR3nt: TGCAGTAAAGCGATCGGGGGAGGCAGTCAGCCCCAGCATTTT
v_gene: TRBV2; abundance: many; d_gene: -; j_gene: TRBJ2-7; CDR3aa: CASVTGLYEQYF; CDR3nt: TGTGCCAGCGTAACAGGGCTCTACGAGCAGTACTTC
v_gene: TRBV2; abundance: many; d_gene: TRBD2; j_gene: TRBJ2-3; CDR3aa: CAIWTSGRQADTQYF; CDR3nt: TGTGCCATCTGGACTAGCGGGAGACAAGCAGATACGCAGTATTTT
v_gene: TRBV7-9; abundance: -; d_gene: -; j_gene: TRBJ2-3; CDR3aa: CASSLPRGPTDTQYF; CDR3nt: TGTGCCAGCAGCTTACCGCGGGGGCCCACAGATACGCAGTATTTT
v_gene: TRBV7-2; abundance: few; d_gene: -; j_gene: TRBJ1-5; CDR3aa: CASGAGSNQPQHF; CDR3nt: TGTGCCAGCGGGGCGGGGAGCAATCAGCCCCAGCATTTT
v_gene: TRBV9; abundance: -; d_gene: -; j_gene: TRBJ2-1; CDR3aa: CASSRSRAEQFF; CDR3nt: TGTGCCAGCAGCCGGAGCCGGGCTGAGCAGTTCTTC
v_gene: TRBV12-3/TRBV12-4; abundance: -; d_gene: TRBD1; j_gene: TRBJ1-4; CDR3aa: CASSPWWGRTGINEKLFF; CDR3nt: TGTGCCAGCAGCCCGTGGTGGGGTCGGACAGGGATAAATGAAAAACTGTTTTTT
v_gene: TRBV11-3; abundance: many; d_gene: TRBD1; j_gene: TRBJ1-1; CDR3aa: CASSLGTDNTEAFF; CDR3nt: TGTGCCAGCAGCTTGGGGACAGATAACACTGAAGCTTTCTTT
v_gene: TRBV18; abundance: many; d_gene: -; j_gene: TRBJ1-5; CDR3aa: CASSRPGVNQPQHF; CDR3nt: TGTGCCAGCTCACGACCGGGTGTCAATCAGCCCCAGCATTTT
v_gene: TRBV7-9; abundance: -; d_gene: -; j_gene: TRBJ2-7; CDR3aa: CASSRTGNEQYF; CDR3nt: TGTGCCAGCAGCCGAACAGGGAACGAGCAGTACTTC
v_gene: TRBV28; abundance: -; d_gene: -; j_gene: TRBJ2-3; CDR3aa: CASSFPPNTQYF; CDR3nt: TGTGCCAGCAGTTTTCCTCCTAATACGCAGTATTTT
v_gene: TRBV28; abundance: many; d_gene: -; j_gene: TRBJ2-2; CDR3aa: CASSSLAGRGTGELFF; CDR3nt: TGTGCCAGCAGTTCCCTTGCGGGACGTGGCACCGGGGAGCTGTTTTTT
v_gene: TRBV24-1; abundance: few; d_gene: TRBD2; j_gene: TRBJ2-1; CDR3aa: CATSEPSGVINEQFF; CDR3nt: TGTGCCACCAGTGAGCCTAGCGGGGTGATCAATGAGCAGTTCTTC
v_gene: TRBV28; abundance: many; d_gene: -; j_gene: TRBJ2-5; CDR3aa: CASSAFSTSKETQYF; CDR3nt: TGTGCCAGCAGTGCGTTTAGTACCTCCAAAGAGACCCAGTACTTC
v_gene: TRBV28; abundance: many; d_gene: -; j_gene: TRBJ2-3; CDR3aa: CALNKLSRPDTQYF; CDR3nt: TGTGCCCTTAATAAATTAAGCCGACCAGATACGCAGTATTTT
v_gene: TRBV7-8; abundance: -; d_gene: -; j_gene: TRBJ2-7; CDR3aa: CASTPDSTYEQYF; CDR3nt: TGTGCCAGCACCCCTGACAGTACCTACGAGCAGTACTTC
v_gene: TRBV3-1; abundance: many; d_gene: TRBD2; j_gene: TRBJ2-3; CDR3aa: CASSQVRAGGAYTDTQYF; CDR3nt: TGTGCCAGCAGCCAAGTCCGAGCGGGGGGAGCTTACACAGATACGCAGTATTTT
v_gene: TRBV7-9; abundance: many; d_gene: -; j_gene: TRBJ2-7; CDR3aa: CASSFRDPSYEQYF; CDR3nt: TGTGCCAGCAGCTTCAGGGACCCTTCCTACGAGCAGTACTTC
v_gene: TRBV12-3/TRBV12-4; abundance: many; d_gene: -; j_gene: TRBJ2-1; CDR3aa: CASSLGGGANEQFF; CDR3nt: TGTGCCAGCAGTTTAGGAGGGGGGGCTAATGAGCAGTTCTTC
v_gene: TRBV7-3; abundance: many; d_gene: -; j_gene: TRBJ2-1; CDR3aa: CASSLTGAGSSYNEQFF; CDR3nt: TGTGCCAGCAGCTTAACGGGTGCGGGGAGCTCCTACAATGAGCAGTTCTTC
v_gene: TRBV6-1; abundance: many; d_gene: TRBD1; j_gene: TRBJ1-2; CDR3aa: CASSRAKGANYGYTF; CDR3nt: TGTGCCAGCAGCCGTGCCAAGGGGGCGAACTATGGCTACACCTTC
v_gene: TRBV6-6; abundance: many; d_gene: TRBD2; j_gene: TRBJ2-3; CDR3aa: CASSVYGLAASTDTQYF; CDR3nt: TGTGCCAGCAGTGTATACGGACTAGCTGCTAGCACAGATACGCAGTATTTT
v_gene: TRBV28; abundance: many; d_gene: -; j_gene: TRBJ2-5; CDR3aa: CASSYSLGQFQETQYF; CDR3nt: TGTGCCAGCAGTTATAGTCTCGGGCAATTTCAAGAGACCCAGTACTTC
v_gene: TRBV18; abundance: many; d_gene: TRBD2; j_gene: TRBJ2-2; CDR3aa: CASSNNPGGRGTGELFF; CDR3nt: TGTGCCAGCTCAAACAACCCGGGGGGTCGAGGAACCGGGGAGCTGTTTTTT
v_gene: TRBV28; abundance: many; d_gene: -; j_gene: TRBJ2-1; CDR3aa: CASSRLSGLLYNEQFF; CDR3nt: TGTGCCAGCAGTCGACTATCGGGACTCCTCTACAATGAGCAGTTCTTC
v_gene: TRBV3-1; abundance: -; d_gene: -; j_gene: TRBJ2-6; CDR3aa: CASSQDIRGKSGANVLTF; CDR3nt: TGTGCCAGCAGCCAGGATATCCGGGGGAAGTCTGGGGCCAACGTCCTGACTTTC
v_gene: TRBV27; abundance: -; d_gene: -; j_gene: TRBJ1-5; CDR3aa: CASSSSGLSQPQHF; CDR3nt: TGTGCCAGCAGTTCATCAGGGTTATCGCAGCCCCAGCATTTT
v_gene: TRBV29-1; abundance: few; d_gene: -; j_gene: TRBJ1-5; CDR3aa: CSVGGSSNQPQHF; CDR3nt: TGCAGCGTTGGCGGATCTAGCAATCAGCCCCAGCATTTT
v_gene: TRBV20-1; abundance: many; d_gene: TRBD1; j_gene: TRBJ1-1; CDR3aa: CSAATGGNTEAFF; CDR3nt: TGCAGTGCTGCGACAGGGGGCAACACTGAAGCTTTCTTT
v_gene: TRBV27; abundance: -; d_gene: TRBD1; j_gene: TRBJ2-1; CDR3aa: CASLSRQGHEQFF; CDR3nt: TGTGCCAGCTTAAGCCGACAGGGGCATGAGCAGTTCTTC
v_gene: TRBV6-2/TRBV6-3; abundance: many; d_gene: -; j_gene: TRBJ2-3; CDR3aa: CASSYSNFRRGRTDTQYF; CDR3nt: TGTGCCAGCAGTTACTCGAATTTCAGACGGGGACGCACAGATACGCAGTATTTT
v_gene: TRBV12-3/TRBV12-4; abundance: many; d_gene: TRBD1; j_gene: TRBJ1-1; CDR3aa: CASSFRGGDEAFF; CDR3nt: TGTGCCAGCAGTTTTCGAGGGGGCGACGAAGCTTTCTTT
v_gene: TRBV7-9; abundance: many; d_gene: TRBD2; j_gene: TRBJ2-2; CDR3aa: CASSSIALAGQTGELFF; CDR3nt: TGTGCCAGCAGCTCGATCGCCCTAGCGGGCCAAACCGGGGAGCTGTTTTTT
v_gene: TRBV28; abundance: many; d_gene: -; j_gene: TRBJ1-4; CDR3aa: CASGFGLEKLFF; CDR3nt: TGTGCCAGCGGCTTTGGTTTGGAAAAACTGTTTTTT
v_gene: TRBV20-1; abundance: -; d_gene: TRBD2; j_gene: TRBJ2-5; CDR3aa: CSATGGARETQYF; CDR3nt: TGCAGTGCTACCGGGGGGGCCCGAGAGACCCAGTACTTC